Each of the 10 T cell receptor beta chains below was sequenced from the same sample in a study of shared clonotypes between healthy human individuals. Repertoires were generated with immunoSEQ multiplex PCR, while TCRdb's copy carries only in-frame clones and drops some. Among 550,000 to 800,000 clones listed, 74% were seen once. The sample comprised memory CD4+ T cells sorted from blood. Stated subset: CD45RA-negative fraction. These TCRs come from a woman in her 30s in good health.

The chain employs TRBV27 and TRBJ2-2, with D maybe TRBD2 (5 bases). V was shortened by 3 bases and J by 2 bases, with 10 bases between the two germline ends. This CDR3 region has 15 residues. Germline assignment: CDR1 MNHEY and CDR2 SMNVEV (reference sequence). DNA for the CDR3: TGTGCCAGCAGTTTTTGGGCGGGCAACACCGGGGAGCTGTTTTTT. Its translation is CASSFWAGNTGELFF.

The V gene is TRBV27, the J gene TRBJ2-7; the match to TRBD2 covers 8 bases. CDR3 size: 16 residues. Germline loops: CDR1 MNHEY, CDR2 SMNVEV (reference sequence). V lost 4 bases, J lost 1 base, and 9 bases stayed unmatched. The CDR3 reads CASSSDGLAGSYEQYF. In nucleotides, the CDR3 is TGTGCCAGCAGTTCTGACGGACTAGCTGGGTCCTACGAGCAGTACTTC.

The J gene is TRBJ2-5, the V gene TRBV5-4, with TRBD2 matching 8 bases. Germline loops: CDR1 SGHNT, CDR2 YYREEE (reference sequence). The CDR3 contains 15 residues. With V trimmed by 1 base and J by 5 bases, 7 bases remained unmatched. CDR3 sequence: CASSLNSGTRETQYF. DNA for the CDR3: TGTGCCAGCAGCTTGAATAGCGGGACTCGTGAGACCCAGTACTTC.

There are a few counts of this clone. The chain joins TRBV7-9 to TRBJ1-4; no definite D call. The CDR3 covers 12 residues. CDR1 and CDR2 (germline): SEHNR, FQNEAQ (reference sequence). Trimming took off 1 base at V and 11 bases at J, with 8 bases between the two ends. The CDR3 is CASSLEGQKLFF. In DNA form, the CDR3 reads TGTGCCAGCAGCTTAGAGGGCCAGAAACTGTTTTTT. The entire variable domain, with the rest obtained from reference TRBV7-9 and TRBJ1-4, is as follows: DTGVSQNPRHKITKRGQNVTFRCDPISEHNRLYWYRQTLGQGPEFLTYFQNEAQLEKSRLLSDRFSAERPKGSFSTLEIQRTEQGDSAMYLCASSLEGQKLFFGSGTQLSVL.

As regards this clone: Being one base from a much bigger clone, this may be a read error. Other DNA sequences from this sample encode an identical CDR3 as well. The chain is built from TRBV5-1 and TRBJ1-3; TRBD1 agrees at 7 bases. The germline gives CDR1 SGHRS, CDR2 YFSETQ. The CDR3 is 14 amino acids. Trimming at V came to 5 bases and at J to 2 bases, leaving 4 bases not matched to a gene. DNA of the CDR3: TGCGCCAGCAGTCCTGGGACAGCTGGAAACACCATATATTTT. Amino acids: CASSPGTAGNTIYF.

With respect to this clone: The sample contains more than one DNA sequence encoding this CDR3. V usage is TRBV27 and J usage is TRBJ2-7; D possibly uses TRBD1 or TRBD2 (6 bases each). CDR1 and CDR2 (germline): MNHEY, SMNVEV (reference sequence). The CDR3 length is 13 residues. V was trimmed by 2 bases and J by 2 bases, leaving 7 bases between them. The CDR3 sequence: CASSLRGAYEQYF. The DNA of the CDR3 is TGTGCCAGCAGTTTAAGGGGGGCCTACGAGCAGTACTTC.

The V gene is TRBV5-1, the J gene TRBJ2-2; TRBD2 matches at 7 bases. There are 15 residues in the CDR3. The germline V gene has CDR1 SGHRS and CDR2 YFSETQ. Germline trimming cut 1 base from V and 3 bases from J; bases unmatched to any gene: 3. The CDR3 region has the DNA TGCGCCAGCAGCTTGACTAGCGTAGACACCGGGGAGCTGTTTTTT. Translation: CASSLTSVDTGELFF.

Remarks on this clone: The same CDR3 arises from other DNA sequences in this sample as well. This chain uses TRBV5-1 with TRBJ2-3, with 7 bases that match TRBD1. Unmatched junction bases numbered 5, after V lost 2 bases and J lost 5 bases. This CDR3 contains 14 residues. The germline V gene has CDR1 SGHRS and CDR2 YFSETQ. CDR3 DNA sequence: TGCGCCAGCAGCTTCGGGACAGTAGGAGATACGCAGTATTTT. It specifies CASSFGTVGDTQYF.

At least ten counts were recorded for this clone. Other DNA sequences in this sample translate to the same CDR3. The CDR3: CASSLSTTGELFF. Written as DNA, the CDR3 is TGTGCCAGCAGTTTATCAACCACCGGGGAGCTGTTTTTT. This chain connects TRBV27 to TRBJ2-2; D remains unclear. There are 13 residues in the CDR3. Trimming stripped 0 bases from V and 4 bases from J, with 3 bases between. The germline V gene has CDR1 MNHEY and CDR2 SMNVEV (reference sequence).

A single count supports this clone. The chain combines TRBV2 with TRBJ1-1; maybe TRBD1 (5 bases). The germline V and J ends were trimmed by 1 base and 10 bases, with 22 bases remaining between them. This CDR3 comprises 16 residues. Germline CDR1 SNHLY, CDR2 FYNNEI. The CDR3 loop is CASSEGQGRGLHSAFF. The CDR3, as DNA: TGTGCCAGCAGTGAAGGGCAGGGTAGAGGCCTTCACTCAGCTTTCTTT.